This TCR beta chain is drawn from a study of blood T cell repertoires in COVID-19. Sequenced by immunoSEQ multiplex PCR; TCRdb stores in-frame clones only, minus some. The repertoire holds around 170,000 clones, with about 85% as singletons. The CDR3 runs 14 residues. From germline, CDR1 is MDHEN and CDR2 SYDVKM. V lost 6 bases, J lost 3 bases, and 12 bases lay in between. The chain uses TRBV28 and TRBJ1-5; the D gene is possibly TRBD1 (6 bases). Material: peripheral blood. The source is a woman in her twenties or thirties with active or convalescent COVID-19. The CDR3 protein is CASRYRAPNQPQHF. CDR3 DNA: TGTGCCAGCAGGTACAGGGCCCCCAATCAGCCCCAGCATTTT.